The 27 T cell receptor beta chains below all came from one sample that was sequenced in a study of blood T cells in healthy people across ages. PCR was performed a second time for roughly 7 to 12 cycles using a sample-barcoded 5' primer and a J-beta primer mix. TCRdb redid the calling of the 5' RACE reads with MiXCR, one entry per CDR3 protein. In the table there are some 690,000 distinct CDR3 sequences, approximately 21% of which are singletons. Sequencing was performed on blood. The receptors here all came from a man between 65 and 80 years old in good health.

A few counts support this clonotype. CDR3 amino acids: CATSRRAGGPDTQYF. The DNA for the CDR3 is TGTGCCACCAGTAGACGAGCGGGAGGGCCTGATACGCAGTATTTT. The gene calls are TRBV24-1 and TRBJ2-3; 10 positions agree with TRBD2. Germline V CDR1 and CDR2: KGHDR, SFDVKD. With V trimmed by 6 bases and J by 6 bases, 8 bases remained unmatched. The CDR3 is made up of 15 amino acids.

The CDR3 loop is CASSKVVSPAKNIQYF. The CDR3 region has the DNA TGTGCCAGCAGCAAAGTAGTCTCCCCAGCCAAAAACATTCAGTACTTC. The chain combines TRBV21-1 with TRBJ2-4; no DNA check was done on the table's D call, TRBD2. TRBV21-1 is annotated as a pseudogene. This CDR3 is built from 16 residues.

This clonotype was counted a few times. A single base separates this from a much larger clone, so it may be a read error. The rearrangement links TRBV6-5 to TRBJ1-3; D is possibly TRBD1 (6 bases). The CDR3 runs to 14 residues. Per the germline V gene, CDR1 is MNHEY and CDR2 is SVGAGI. For the CDR3, the DNA is TGTACCAGCAGTTACTCGCAGGGGAGAAACACCATATATTTT. Amino acid sequence: CTSSYSQGRNTIYF.

The rearrangement links TRBV7-8 to TRBJ2-5, with 10 bases aligning to TRBD1. From germline, CDR1 is SGHVS and CDR2 FQNEAQ. V lost 5 bases and J lost 2; bases outside the gene matches: 5. There are 15 residues in the CDR3. CDR3 region: CASSPEGQGQETQYF. CDR3 coding DNA: TGTGCCAGCAGCCCAGAGGGACAGGGGCAAGAGACCCAGTACTTC.

The chain couples TRBV3-1 to TRBJ1-2, with TRBD1 matching 9 bases. Germline CDR1 reads LGHDT; CDR2 reads YNNKEL (reference sequence). V dropped 5 bases and J dropped 2; count of bases not matched to a gene: 6. The CDR3 extends over 15 amino acids. CDR3 sequence (DNA): TGTGCCAGCAGCGGTTCGGGACAGGGAAACTATGGCTACACCTTC. This translates into CASSGSGQGNYGYTF.

This clonotype was observed a few times. The rearrangement uses TRBV19 and TRBJ1-1, with a possible D match to TRBD1 (5 bases). This CDR3 comprises 17 residues. The germline V gene has CDR1 LNHDA and CDR2 SQIVND (reference sequence). Trimming removed 5 bases from V and 2 bases from J, with 21 bases in between. CDR3 nucleotides: TGTGCCAGTAGTCCTCGACTTCCCGGGGCGGGAAACACTGAAGCTTTCTTT. This translates into CASSPRLPGAGNTEAFF. Complete variable domain (other parts from reference TRBV19 and TRBJ1-1): DGGITQSPKYLFRKEGQNVTLSCEQNLNHDAMYWYRQDPGQGLRLIYYSQIVNDFQKGDIAEGYSVSREKKESFPLTVTSAQKNPTAFYLCASSPRLPGAGNTEAFFGQGTRLTVV.

This clonotype has a handful of counts. The chain is built from TRBV5-1 and TRBJ2-5, with 10 bases matching TRBD2. V lost 2 bases and J lost 5; bases outside the gene matches: 12. Germline V gene data show CDR1 as SGHRS and CDR2 as YFSETQ. The CDR3 runs 17 residues. As DNA, the CDR3 is TGCGCCAGCAGCTTCTCCGAGCGGGAGGGCCGGTTTGAGACCCAGTACTTC. As protein: CASSFSEREGRFETQYF. The complete variable domain, with remaining parts taken from reference TRBV5-1 and TRBJ2-5, reads KAGVTQTPRYLIKTRGQQVTLSCSPISGHRSVSWYQQTPGQGLQFLFEYFSETQRNKGNFPGRFSGRQFSNSRSEMNVSTLELGDSALYLCASSFSEREGRFETQYFGPGTRLLVL.

The sample holds many counts of this clonotype. The V gene is TRBV28, the J gene TRBJ1-5; a possible D gene is TRBD1 (5 bases). The germline V and J ends were trimmed by 7 bases and 6 bases, with 16 bases remaining between them. There are 14 residues in the CDR3. CDR1 MDHEN and CDR2 SYDVKM come from the germline V gene. Here the CDR3 DNA reads TGTGCCAGCACCAAAGGAGGGGATGCTCAGCCCCAGCATTTT. This translates into CASTKGGDAQPQHF.

The V call is TRBV19, the J call TRBJ2-5, with 9 bases fitting TRBD1. The CDR3 has 13 residues. Looked up from germline, CDR1 is LNHDA and CDR2 is SQIVND (reference sequence). The junction had 4 bases not matched to a gene; V was cut back by 4 bases and J by 7 bases. The CDR3 DNA reads TGTGCCAGTAGTACGGAGGACAGGGGGACCCAGTACTTC. This gives the protein CASSTEDRGTQYF.

With respect to this clonotype: Here the CDR3 omits its conserved ending phenylalanine or tryptophan, so a read error is the likely source. The chain employs TRBV29-1 and TRBJ1-2; D gene uncertain. Germline assignment: CDR1 SQVTM and CDR2 ANQGSEA. This CDR3 is 14 amino acids long. Trimming stripped 7 bases from V and 1 base from J, with 16 bases between. CDR3 in amino acids: CSAAPLAINYGYTL. CDR3 bases: TGCAGCGCTGCTCCTCTTGCCATTAACTATGGCTACACCCTC.

The chain employs TRBV20-1 and TRBJ2-3; 15 nucleotides agree with TRBD2. Trimming at V came to 3 bases and at J to 5 bases, leaving 6 bases not matched to a gene. The CDR3 length is 16 residues. The germline CDR1 and CDR2 sequences are DFQATT and SNEGSKA (reference sequence). CDR3 nucleotides: TGCAGTGCTAGTCCGGGACTAGCGGGGGGAATAGATACGCAGTATTTT. Its translation is CSASPGLAGGIDTQYF.

This clonotype has at least ten counts. CDR3 amino acids: CASSLNPVGIDTQYF. CDR3 coding DNA: TGTGCCAGCAGCTTAAACCCCGTTGGGATAGATACGCAGTATTTT. The chain uses TRBV7-3 and TRBJ2-3; no firm D call. CDR1 is SGHTA and CDR2 is FQGTGA in the germline V gene. V gave up 1 base and J gave up 5 bases, with 13 bases separating them. There are 15 residues in the CDR3.

There are a few counts of this clonotype. The chain joins TRBV5-1 to TRBJ2-3; a possible D gene is TRBD2 (6 bases). Germline CDR1 and CDR2: SGHRS and YFSETQ. V was cut by 4 bases and J by 2 bases, with 20 bases left in between. This CDR3 has 17 amino acids. CDR3 nucleotides: TGCGCCAGCAGCCTGGATCGGGACTTCCCATACACAGATACGCAGTATTTT. Translating gives CASSLDRDFPYTDTQYF. The complete variable domain, with remaining parts taken from reference TRBV5-1 and TRBJ2-3, reads KAGVTQTPRYLIKTRGQQVTLSCSPISGHRSVSWYQQTPGQGLQFLFEYFSETQRNKGNFPGRFSGRQFSNSRSEMNVSTLELGDSALYLCASSLDRDFPYTDTQYFGPGTRLTVL.

The J gene is TRBJ1-2, the V gene TRBV20-1, with TRBD1 matching over 7 bases. The CDR3 totals 11 residues. The V gene end was trimmed by 7 bases and the J gene end by 8 bases; junction bases not matched to a gene: 7. Germline values: CDR1 DFQATT, CDR2 SNEGSKA (reference sequence). The CDR3 sequence: CSVDRALGYTF. CDR3 coding DNA: TGCAGTGTAGACAGGGCTTTGGGCTACACCTTC.

The CDR3 DNA follows: TGTGCCAGTACTGGACAGTCTCCCCAGCCCCAGCATTTT. Translation gives CASTGQSPQPQHF. J is TRBJ1-5 and V is TRBV28; D possibly corresponds to TRBD1 (6 bases). The CDR3 runs to 13 residues. CDR1 is MDHEN and CDR2 is SYDVKM in the germline V gene. Trimming took off 9 bases at V and 7 bases at J, with 16 bases between the two ends.

The chain employs TRBV20-1 and TRBJ2-5; 9 nucleotides agree with TRBD2. The CDR3 consists of 16 residues. The germline V gene encodes CDR1 DFQATT and CDR2 SNEGSKA (reference sequence). J was trimmed by 5 bases and V by 4 bases; bases with no gene match: 14. CDR3 sequence (DNA): TGCAGTGCTATATCTCCGAGGCTAGCGGGGCTGGAGACCCAGTACTTC. The encoded protein is CSAISPRLAGLETQYF.

A few counts support this clonotype. This chain links TRBV7-9 with TRBJ1-2, with D uncertain. In germline, CDR1 is SEHNR, CDR2 FQNEAQ (reference sequence). CDR3 size: 15 residues. Trimming removed 1 base at V and 0 bases at J, with 9 bases between. The CDR3 loop reads CASSLEVQTNYGYTF. The CDR3, as DNA: TGTGCCAGCAGCTTAGAAGTACAGACTAACTATGGCTACACCTTC.

The chain employs TRBV15 and TRBJ1-4, with a tentative D call TRBD1 (6 bases). Germline values: CDR1 LNHNV, CDR2 YYDKDF (reference sequence). The CDR3 is 15 amino acids. V was pared by 0 bases and J by 12 bases, with 17 bases between. In DNA form, the CDR3 reads TGTGCCACCAGCAGAGATTACGAGGGGGGAGAAGAACTGTTTTTT. It translates to CATSRDYEGGEELFF.

The table lists this clonotype with a few counts. A junction boundary mismatches the germline segment, possibly from a read error. V and J are TRBV7-9 and TRBJ2-5; D remains ambiguous. Gene TRBJ2-7 matches the end of the DNA better, so the J call may be wrong. This CDR3 region has 13 residues. Germline assignment: CDR1 SEHNR and CDR2 FQNEAQ (reference sequence). In DNA form, the CDR3 reads TGTGCCGGCAGCTTAACAGCCGACTACGAGCAGTACTTC. It specifies CAGSLTADYEQYF.

The rearrangement uses TRBV11-2 and TRBJ2-5; the match to TRBD2 covers 13 bases. The CDR3 has 15 amino acids. V gave up 5 bases and J gave up 5 bases; unmatched junction bases: 5. Germline CDR1 is SGHAT and CDR2 is FQNNGV. CDR3 nucleotides: TGTGCCAGCAGCCTGGGACTAGCGGGGCTTGAGACCCAGTACTTC. This encodes CASSLGLAGLETQYF.

For the CDR3, the DNA is TGTGCCAGCAGTTATCGTGCAGCGGGAGTAGGTGGTGAGCAGTTCTTC. Its translation: CASSYRAAGVGGEQFF. The chain is built from TRBV6-2 or TRBV6-3 and TRBJ2-1, with 8 bases lining up with TRBD2. Unmatched junction bases numbered 13, after V lost 3 bases and J lost 9 bases. Germline V lookup: CDR1 MNHEY, CDR2 SVGEGT. The CDR3 contains 16 residues.

Only a few counts were recorded for this clonotype. This rearrangement joins TRBV12-3 or TRBV12-4 to TRBJ2-2; 8 bases are a match to TRBD2. The CDR3 totals 17 residues. Germline trimming cut 3 bases from V and 4 bases from J; bases unmatched to any gene: 10. The CDR3 DNA follows: TGTGCCAGCAGTTTGGTCCCGGGGGGGTATATCACCGGGGAGCTGTTTTTT. It is translated as CASSLVPGGYITGELFF.

This clonotype has just a few counts. The V gene is TRBV10-3, the J gene TRBJ1-5; D perhaps matches TRBD1 (5 bases). Trimming left V 3 bases short and J 7 bases short, with 13 bases between. Germline V gene data show CDR1 as ENHRY and CDR2 as SYGVKD. This CDR3 comprises 14 residues. Here the CDR3 DNA reads TGTGCCATCAGTGACGGGCAGGGCATACAGCCCCAGCATTTT. Protein sequence: CAISDGQGIQPQHF.

The chain is built from TRBV18 and TRBJ2-7; D tentatively fits TRBD1 or TRBD2 (5 bases each). Per germline, CDR1 KGHSH and CDR2 LQKENI. The V and J ends lost 5 bases and 3 bases respectively, with 11 bases between them. The CDR3 sequence is 13 residues long. CDR3 region: CASSAGTHYEQYV. CDR3 nucleotide sequence: TGTGCCAGCTCAGCCGGGACCCACTACGAGCAGTACGTC.

V gene TRBV12-3 or TRBV12-4 combines with J gene TRBJ2-3, with TRBD1 matching over 9 bases. Trimming at V came to 6 bases and at J to 1 base, leaving 11 bases not matched to a gene. The CDR3 runs to 17 residues. The chain's CDR3 is CASSPNRGPGGTDTQYF. The CDR3 coding sequence is TGTGCCAGCAGCCCCAACAGGGGGCCCGGTGGCACAGATACGCAGTATTTT.

This clonotype showed up many times. The chain uses TRBV5-1 and TRBJ1-3; TRBD1 is a possible D gene (6 bases). Trimming cost V 0 bases and J 2 bases, with 6 bases left between them. CDR3 size: 14 residues. Germline CDR1 is SGHRS and CDR2 is YFSETQ. The CDR3 spells CASSLAGAGNTIYF. For the CDR3, the DNA is TGCGCCAGCAGCTTGGCAGGGGCTGGAAACACCATATATTTT. Using reference TRBV5-1 and TRBJ1-3 for the parts outside the CDR3, the full variable domain is KAGVTQTPRYLIKTRGQQVTLSCSPISGHRSVSWYQQTPGQGLQFLFEYFSETQRNKGNFPGRFSGRQFSNSRSEMNVSTLELGDSALYLCASSLAGAGNTIYFGEGSWLTVV.

Concerning this clonotype: An end of the junction does not agree with germline; a read error may underlie this. The V and J genes are TRBV7-9 and TRBJ2-5; no definite D call. The DNA matches TRBJ2-7 better at its end, which makes the J call doubtful. Germline lookup yields CDR1 SEHNR and CDR2 FQNEAQ (reference sequence). The CDR3 length is 14 residues. Here the CDR3 reads CASSFDRSSSEQYF. CDR3 bases: TGTGCCAGCAGCTTCGACCGTTCTTCCTCCGAGCAGTACTTC.